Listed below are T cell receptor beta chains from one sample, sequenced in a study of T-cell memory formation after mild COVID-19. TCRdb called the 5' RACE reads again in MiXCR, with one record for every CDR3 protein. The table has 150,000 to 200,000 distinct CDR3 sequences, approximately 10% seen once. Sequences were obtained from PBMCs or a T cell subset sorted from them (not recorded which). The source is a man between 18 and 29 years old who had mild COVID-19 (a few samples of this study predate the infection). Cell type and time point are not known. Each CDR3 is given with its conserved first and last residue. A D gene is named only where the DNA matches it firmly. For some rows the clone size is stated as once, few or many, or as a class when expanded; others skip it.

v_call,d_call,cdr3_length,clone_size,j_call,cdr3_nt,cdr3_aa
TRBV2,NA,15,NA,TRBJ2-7,TGTGCCAGCAGTGGGCGGGGGCCAACCTACTACGAGCAGTACTTC,CASSGRGPTYYEQYF
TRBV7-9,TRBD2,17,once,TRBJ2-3,TGTGCCAGCAGCCCGACGGGGAGGGGCGCATGGACAGATACGCAGTATTTT,CASSPTGRGAWTDTQYF
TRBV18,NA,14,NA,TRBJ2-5,TGTGCCAGCTCTACACGGGCAGGGCAAGAGACCCAGTACTTC,CASSTRAGQETQYF
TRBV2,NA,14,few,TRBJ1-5,TGTGCCAGCAGTGACAGGGAGGGTGGTCAGCCCCAGCATTTT,CASSDREGGQPQHF
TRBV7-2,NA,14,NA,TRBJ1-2,TGTGCCAGCAGCCCAACAGGGAGAGACTATGGCTACACCTTC,CASSPTGRDYGYTF
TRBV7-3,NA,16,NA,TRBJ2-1,TGTGCCAGCAGCCCCACGGGGGACCCCCTATACAATGAGCAGTTCTTC,CASSPTGDPLYNEQFF
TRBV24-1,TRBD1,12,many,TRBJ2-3,TGTGCCACCAGAGGGGGCGGAGATACGCAGTATTTT,CATRGGGDTQYF
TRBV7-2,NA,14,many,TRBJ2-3,TGTGCCAGCAGCTTACCTACAGGGCGAGATACGCAGTATTTT,CASSLPTGRDTQYF
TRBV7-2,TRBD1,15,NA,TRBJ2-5,TGTGCCAGCAGCCCAGGACAGGGTGTTAAAGAGACCCAGTACTTC,CASSPGQGVKETQYF
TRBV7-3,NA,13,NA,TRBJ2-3,TGTGCCAGCAGCGCAGGAGAGAGCGGTACGCAGTATTTT,CASSAGESGTQYF
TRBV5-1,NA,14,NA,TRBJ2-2,TGCGCCAGCAGGCCAGGGGCGAACACCGGGGAGCTGTTTTTT,CASRPGANTGELFF
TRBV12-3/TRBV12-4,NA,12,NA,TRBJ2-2,TGTGCCAGCAGTCGGACCTCCGGGGAGCTGTTTTTT,CASSRTSGELFF
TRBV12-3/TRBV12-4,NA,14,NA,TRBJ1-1,TGTGCCAGCAGTCCACTGGTCGGGGGGCGGATAGCTTTCTTT,CASSPLVGGRIAFF
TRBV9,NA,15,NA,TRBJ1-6,TGTGCCAGCAGCGCCGGAGGGGGTGGCAATTCACCCCTCCACTTT,CASSAGGGGNSPLHF
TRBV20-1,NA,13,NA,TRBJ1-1,TGCAGTGCCCTACAGCGTATGAACACTGAAGCTTTCTTT,CSALQRMNTEAFF
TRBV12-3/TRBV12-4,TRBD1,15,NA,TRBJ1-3,TGTGCCAGCAGTAAGAGACAGGGGCCCGGAAACACCATATATTTT,CASSKRQGPGNTIYF
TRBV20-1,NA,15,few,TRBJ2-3,TGCAGTGCTAGAGATTTTCGGGGGGCTGGTGATACGCAGTATTTT,CSARDFRGAGDTQYF
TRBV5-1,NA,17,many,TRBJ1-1,TGCGCCAGCAGCTCCAAGGGACTCCAAAGCCTCGACACTGAAGCTTTCTTT,CASSSKGLQSLDTEAFF
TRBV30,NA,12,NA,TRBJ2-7,TGTGCCTGGAGTGTCGGGGGGCCGGAGCAGTACTTC,CAWSVGGPEQYF
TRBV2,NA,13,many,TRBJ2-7,TGTGCCAGCAGTGCGGGGACCGGGTACGAGCAGTACTTC,CASSAGTGYEQYF
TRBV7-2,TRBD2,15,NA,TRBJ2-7,TGTGCCAGCAGCTCCCAGCGGGGGGCCTCCTACGAGCAGTACTTC,CASSSQRGASYEQYF
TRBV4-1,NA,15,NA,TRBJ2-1,TGCGCCAGCAGCCGAACAGGGAGCTCCTACAATGAGCAGTTCTTC,CASSRTGSSYNEQFF
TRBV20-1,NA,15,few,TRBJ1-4,TGCAGTGCTGCGAGGGGGGCGCGGGTGCGCGAAAAACTGTTTTTT,CSAARGARVREKLFF
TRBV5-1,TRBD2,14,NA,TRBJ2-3,TGCGCCAGCAGTCGAACTAGCGGGGTAGATACGCAGTATTTT,CASSRTSGVDTQYF
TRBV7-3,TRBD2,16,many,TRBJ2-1,TGTGCCAGCAGCTTAAGGCTAGCGGGGGGCGGGAATGAGCAGTTCTTC,CASSLRLAGGGNEQFF
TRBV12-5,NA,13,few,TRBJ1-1,TGTGCTAGTGGCCTACAGGGTAGTAGGGAAGCTTTCTTT,CASGLQGSREAFF
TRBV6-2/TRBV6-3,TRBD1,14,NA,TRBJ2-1,TGTGCCAGCACCCGGACAGGGCTCAGCAATGAGCAGTTCTTC,CASTRTGLSNEQFF
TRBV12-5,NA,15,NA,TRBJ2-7,TGTGCTAGTGGTTTGGTGCGGACGTATACCTACGAGCAGTACTTC,CASGLVRTYTYEQYF
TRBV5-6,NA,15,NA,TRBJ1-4,TGTGCCAGCAGCTTCCAGACTGCAACTAATGAAAAACTGTTTTTT,CASSFQTATNEKLFF
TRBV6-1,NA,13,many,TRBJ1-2,TGTGCCAGCAGGGAGGGGGTAGGCTATGGCTACACCTTC,CASREGVGYGYTF
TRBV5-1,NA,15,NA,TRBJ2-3,TGCGCCAGCAGCTTGGCCGGGGTGGGGCCAGATACGCAGTATTTT,CASSLAGVGPDTQYF
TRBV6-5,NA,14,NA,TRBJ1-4,TGTGCCAGCGGGTTAACAGGAGGTGGTGAAAAACTGTTTTTT,CASGLTGGGEKLFF
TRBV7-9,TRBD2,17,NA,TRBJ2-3,TGTGCCAGCAGTCCCACTCAGCGGGGCCCGAGCACAGATACGCAGTATTTT,CASSPTQRGPSTDTQYF
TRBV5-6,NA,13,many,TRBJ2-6,TGTGCCAGCAGCTTACCTGGGGCCAACGTCCTGACTTTC,CASSLPGANVLTF
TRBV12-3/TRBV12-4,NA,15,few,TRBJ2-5,TGTGCCAGCAGTCCCGGGACCCCTGAGGGAGAGACCCAGTACTTC,CASSPGTPEGETQYF
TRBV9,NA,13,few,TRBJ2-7,TGTGCCAGCAGCGTAGGTACCCAAGGCGAGCAGTACTTC,CASSVGTQGEQYF
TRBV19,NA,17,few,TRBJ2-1,TGTGCCAGTAGTATATTAGGAGGGGCCGGCTCCTACAATGAGCAGTTCTTC,CASSILGGAGSYNEQFF
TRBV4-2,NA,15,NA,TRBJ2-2,TGTGCCAGCAGCGTCCTCGGGGGCGCCACCGGGGAGCTGTTTTTT,CASSVLGGATGELFF
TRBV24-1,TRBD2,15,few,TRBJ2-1,TGTGCCACCAGTGACACTACCGGGGGGAACAATGAGCAGTTCTTC,CATSDTTGGNNEQFF
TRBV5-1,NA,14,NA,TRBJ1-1,TGCGCCAGCAGCTTGGAGGGAAGAGGTACTGAAGCTTTCTTT,CASSLEGRGTEAFF
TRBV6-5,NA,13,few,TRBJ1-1,TGTGCCAGCAGTTACTTGGGGAACACTGAAGCTTTCTTT,CASSYLGNTEAFF
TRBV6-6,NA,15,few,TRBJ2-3,TGTGCCAGCAGTTACTTCCCAGAGGGGACAGATACGCAGTATTTT,CASSYFPEGTDTQYF
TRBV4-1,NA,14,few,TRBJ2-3,TGCGCCAGCAGCTACTCGCAAGGGGGAGATACGCAGTATTTT,CASSYSQGGDTQYF
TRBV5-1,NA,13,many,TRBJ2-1,TGCGCCAGCAGCGTAACAGGGACAAATGAGCAGTTCTTC,CASSVTGTNEQFF
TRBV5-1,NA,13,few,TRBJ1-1,TGCGCCAGCACTTCCGGGACGAACACTGAAGCTTTCTTT,CASTSGTNTEAFF